Presented here are 10 T cell receptor beta chains from one specimen sequenced in a study of T cells in Graves' hyperthyroidism and ophthalmopathy. The source material, RNA transcripts, was used to amplify TCR beta CDR3 regions. The study used the HTBI primer set for a first-round RT-PCR of the TCR CDR3. TCRdb called the multiplex PCR reads again in MiXCR, with one record for every CDR3 protein. The repertoire includes 600,000 to 850,000 distinct CDR3 sequences, about 19% of them detected once, and over 15% sits in the top ten. The sequenced sample consisted of blood. These receptors originate from a woman between 50 and 59 years old with Graves' hyperthyroidism that later progressed to Graves' ophthalmopathy.

This clonotype is a singleton in its sample. This chain connects TRBV4-1 to TRBJ2-2; no reliable D call. CDR3 length equals 16 residues. Germline loops: CDR1 MGHRA, CDR2 YSYEKL. V lost 5 bases, J lost 0 bases, and 13 bases lay in between. The CDR3 loop is CASSYLPGTNTGELFF. CDR3 coding DNA: TGCGCCAGCAGCTATCTCCCAGGAACGAACACCGGGGAGCTGTTTTTT.

This clonotype was picked up a small number of times. The V gene is TRBV9, the J gene TRBJ2-3; 12 nucleotides match TRBD2. CDR1 and CDR2 from the germline V gene are SGDLS and YYNGEE. V shed 0 bases and J 7 bases; nucleotides not matched to a gene: 9. This CDR3 contains 17 residues. CDR3 nucleotide sequence: TGTGCCAGCAGCGTAGCCTTGACTAGCGGGGGTCAGAATACGCAGTATTTT. This codes for CASSVALTSGGQNTQYF. The full variable domain, in which reference TRBV9 and TRBJ2-3 provide the parts outside the CDR3, is DSGVTQTPKHLITATGQRVTLRCSPRSGDLSVYWYQQSLDQGLQFLIQYYNGEERAKGNILERFSAQQFPDLHSELNLSSLELGDSALYFCASSVALTSGGQNTQYFGPGTRLTVL.

This clonotype was seen only a few times. The chain is built from TRBV6-1 and TRBJ2-5, with D unresolved. Germline CDR1 MNHNS, CDR2 SASEGT. CDR3 length: 13 amino acids. The V end lost 3 bases, the J end lost 4 bases, and 9 bases lay between the germline ends. In nucleotides, the CDR3 is TGTGCCAGCAGTGACGCTGTTTTAGAGACCCAGTACTTC. Protein product: CASSDAVLETQYF.

This clonotype occurred many times. This chain links TRBV7-6 with TRBJ2-1, with 8 bases fitting TRBD1. The V segment lost 5 bases and the J segment 5 bases; nucleotides outside the gene matches: 14. CDR3 size: 17 residues. Germline-derived CDR1 and CDR2 are SGHVS and FNYEAQ. CDR3 sequence: CASSPNLGQALDNEQFF. The DNA for the CDR3 is TGTGCCAGCAGCCCCAACCTGGGACAGGCTTTAGACAATGAGCAGTTCTTC.

The chain is built from TRBV12-3 or TRBV12-4 and TRBJ2-1; 7 bases are a match to TRBD2. CDR3 length: 12 residues. Trimming took 6 bases from V and 7 from J; bases not matched to a gene: 3. CDR3 sequence reads: CASRPAGNEQFF. For the CDR3, the DNA is TGTGCCAGCAGGCCAGCGGGGAATGAGCAGTTCTTC.

This sequence joins TRBV20-1 and TRBJ2-5, with 11 bases that match TRBD2. The CDR3 runs 14 residues. With 2 bases clipped from V and 9 bases from J, the junction kept 8 bases outside the gene matches. CDR1 DFQATT and CDR2 SNEGSKA come from the germline V gene (reference sequence). DNA of the CDR3: TGCAGTGCTAGATCCGGGACTAGCGGAGGGCCCCAGTACTTC. It is translated as CSARSGTSGGPQYF.

V and J are TRBV12-3 or TRBV12-4 and TRBJ1-1; the match to TRBD1 covers 12 bases. The CDR3 covers 15 residues. Losses at the gene ends were 6 bases for V and 5 bases for J; bases not matched to a gene: 7. This CDR3 is CASRWDRGRGTEAFF. In DNA, the CDR3 is TGTGCCAGCAGGTGGGACAGGGGGCGTGGAACTGAAGCTTTCTTT.

In its sample, this clonotype was seen many times. V and J are TRBV11-2 and TRBJ2-3; 9 nucleotides agree with TRBD1. The CDR3 contains 16 residues. Germline CDR1 reads SGHAT; CDR2 reads FQNNGV. V gave up 0 bases and J gave up 4 bases; unmatched junction bases: 5. In nucleotides, the CDR3 is TGTGCCAGCAGCTTAGATCCGGACAGGGGATCAGATACGCAGTATTTT. This gives the protein CASSLDPDRGSDTQYF.

The rearrangement joins TRBV11-2 to TRBJ2-6, with D possibly matching TRBD1 (5 bases). The CDR3 extends over 17 amino acids. Germline CDR1 is SGHAT and CDR2 is FQNNGV. V shed 2 bases and J shed 4 bases, with 15 bases lying between them. For the CDR3, the DNA is TGTGCCAGCAGCTTATGGACAAGGGCAGGGGGGGCCAACGTCCTGACTTTC. Its protein is CASSLWTRAGGANVLTF.

This clonotype came up many times. This chain uses TRBV2 with TRBJ2-5; D assignment may be TRBD1 or TRBD2 (5 bases each). Germline-derived CDR1 and CDR2 are SNHLY and FYNNEI. This CDR3 has 17 residues. The V end lost 6 bases, the J end lost 1 base, and 21 bases lay between the germline ends. In DNA, the CDR3 is TGTGCCAGCAGGTCGGAATCCGACAGACTATCCCAAGAGACCCAGTACTTC. As protein: CASRSESDRLSQETQYF.